Listed here are 19 T cell receptor beta chains from one sample, sequenced in a study of T cell clusters in autoimmune cytopenias. TRB rearrangements were amplified by touch-down multiplex PCR with mixed TRB-A/B primers. Each CDR3 protein gets one entry in TCRdb, which reprocessed the multiplex PCR reads and gives no DNA. The table lists some 3,900 distinct CDR3 sequences. Each sample's input was 200 to 300 ng genomic DNA, some 40,000 genome equivalents. These same data were also listed under a study on T cell repertoires in aging, cancer and after chemotherapy.

The specimen sequenced was peripheral blood. These TCRs come from a human donor in good health.

The chain employs TRBV6-5 and TRBJ1-5; the D call of TRBD1 rests on TCRdb alone, since no DNA is present to check it. Germline-derived CDR1 and CDR2 are MNHEY and SVGAGI. The length of the CDR3 is 13 residues. CDR3 amino acids: CASGRDSNQPQHF.

The chain carries TRBV18 and TRBJ1-1; lacking DNA, the TRBD1 call made by TCRdb goes unchecked. This CDR3 contains 14 residues. Germline-derived CDR1 and CDR2 are KGHSH and LQKENI. The CDR3 loop is CASSKGQGNTEAFF.

This clonotype counts as large by frequency. This chain connects TRBV29-1 to TRBJ2-1; TCRdb gives TRBD2 as the D gene, but with no DNA this cannot be confirmed. Per germline, CDR1 SQVTM and CDR2 ANQGSEA. CDR3 length: 12 residues. CDR3 amino acids: CSVGSSGHEQFF.

This clonotype is deemed medium-sized by its frequency. The chain carries TRBV12-3 or TRBV12-4 and TRBJ2-2; the D gene TCRdb calls, TRBD1, cannot be checked with no DNA. This CDR3 is built from 13 residues. The CDR3 sequence: CASSLGGNGELFF.

The chain carries TRBV14 and TRBJ1-2; TCRdb's D call of TRBD1 is untestable without DNA. The CDR3 sequence is 12 residues long. From germline, CDR1 is SGHDN and CDR2 FVKESK. CDR3 region: CASSARAYGYTF.

Its frequency marks this clonotype as medium-sized (0.01 to 0.1%). V gene TRBV19 combines with J gene TRBJ1-5; TCRdb proposes TRBD1, but this gene call is untestable without DNA. The CDR3 totals 14 residues. Germline CDR1 is LNHDA and CDR2 is SQIVND (reference sequence). The CDR3 protein is CASARDRGRKPQHF.

This clonotype is labeled medium-sized (0.01 to 0.1%) based on frequency. V and J are TRBV6-5 and TRBJ2-2; lacking DNA, the TRBD2 call made by TCRdb goes unchecked. Germline loops: CDR1 MNHEY, CDR2 SVGAGI. This CDR3 comprises 18 residues. CDR3 sequence: CASSYSKWALRETGELFF.

The rearrangement uses TRBV6-1 and TRBJ2-7; TCRdb proposes TRBD1, but this gene call is untestable without DNA. Germline values: CDR1 MNHNS, CDR2 SASEGT. This CDR3 has 13 amino acids. This CDR3 reads CASSRGGSYEQYF.

Measured by frequency, this clonotype is medium-sized (0.01 to 0.1%). The chain has TRBV12-3 or TRBV12-4 and TRBJ2-3; TCRdb's D call, TRBD2, is unchecked because there is no DNA. The CDR3 is 14 amino acids. Here the CDR3 reads CASSPEARTDTQYF.

J is TRBJ2-7 and V is TRBV15; TCRdb designates TRBD1, a call that cannot be tested without DNA. The germline CDR1 and CDR2 sequences are LNHNV and YYDKDF (reference sequence). The CDR3 contains 13 residues. The CDR3 sequence is CATSREGGYEQYF.

The chain employs TRBV18 and TRBJ1-1. The CDR3 extends over 14 amino acids. The V gene's germline CDR1 is KGHSH and CDR2 LQKENI. The chain's CDR3 is CASSPRVGGTEAFF. The complete variable domain, with remaining parts taken from reference TRBV18 and TRBJ1-1, reads NAGVMQNPRHLVRRRGQEARLRCSPMKGHSHVYWYRQLPEEGLKFMVYLQKENIIDESGMPKERFSAEFPKEGPSILRIQQVVRGDSAAYFCASSPRVGGTEAFFGQGTRLTVV.

This clonotype is medium-sized (0.01 to 0.1%) by frequency. The genes are TRBV5-6 and TRBJ2-1. CDR1 is SGHDT, CDR2 YYEEEE, per germline. This CDR3 comprises 11 residues. CDR3 sequence reads: CASSLGNEQFF. Drawing the rest from reference TRBV5-6 and TRBJ2-1, the complete variable domain is DAGVTQSPTHLIKTRGQQVTLRCSPKSGHDTVSWYQQALGQGPQFIFQYYEEEERQRGNFPDRFSGHQFPNYSSELNVNALLLGDSALYLCASSLGNEQFFGPGTRLTVL.

According to its frequency, this clonotype is medium-sized. The chain couples TRBV29-1 to TRBJ2-1; the D gene TCRdb calls, TRBD1, cannot be checked with no DNA. CDR1 SQVTM and CDR2 ANQGSEA come from the germline V gene. The CDR3 contains 11 residues. The CDR3 spells CSVAGGGEQFF.

Considering frequency, this clonotype is medium-sized (0.01 to 0.1%). The chain carries TRBV29-1 and TRBJ1-3; TCRdb designates TRBD1, a call that cannot be tested without DNA. Germline V CDR1 and CDR2: SQVTM, ANQGSEA. The CDR3 covers 12 residues. This chain's CDR3 is CSVRTGGNTIYF.

This clonotype is labeled medium-sized based on frequency. The V call is TRBV6-2 or TRBV6-3, the J call TRBJ2-1; TCRdb lists TRBD1, though no DNA is available to test this call. Germline V lookup: CDR1 MNHEY, CDR2 SVGEGT. The CDR3 loop spans 13 amino acids. The CDR3 spells CASSYGQGFEQFF.

This clonotype is classed as medium-sized (0.01 to 0.1%) by frequency. The J gene is TRBJ2-1, the V gene TRBV27; lacking DNA, the TRBD1 call made by TCRdb goes unchecked. Germline CDR1 and CDR2: MNHEY and SMNVEV (reference sequence). This CDR3 spans 14 amino acids. The CDR3 reads CASSPGDGYNEQFF.

In terms of frequency, this clonotype is medium-sized. This chain connects TRBV6-1 to TRBJ2-3; with no DNA, the TCRdb D assignment of TRBD2 cannot be verified. The CDR3 contains 16 residues. Germline V gene sequence: CDR1 MNHNS, CDR2 SASEGT. CDR3 sequence: CASSALPSGGTDTQYF.

The chain uses TRBV5-1 and TRBJ1-3. The germline CDR1 and CDR2 sequences are SGHRS and YFSETQ. The CDR3 runs 14 residues. The CDR3 protein is CASSPQSGGNTIYF.

The J gene is TRBJ1-1, the V gene TRBV6-5. CDR3 size: 13 residues. Germline V gene sequence: CDR1 MNHEY, CDR2 SVGAGI. CDR3 region: CASSYYGRTEAFF.